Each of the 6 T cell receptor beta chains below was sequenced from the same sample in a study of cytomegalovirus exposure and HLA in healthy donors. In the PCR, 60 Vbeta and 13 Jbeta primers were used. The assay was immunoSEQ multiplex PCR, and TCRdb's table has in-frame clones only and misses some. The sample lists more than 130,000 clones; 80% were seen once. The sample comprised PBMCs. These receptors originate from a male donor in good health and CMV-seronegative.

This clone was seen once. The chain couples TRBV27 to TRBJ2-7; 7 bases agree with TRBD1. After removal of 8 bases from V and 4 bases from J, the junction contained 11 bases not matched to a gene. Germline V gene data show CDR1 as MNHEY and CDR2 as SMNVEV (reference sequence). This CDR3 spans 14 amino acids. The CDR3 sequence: CASDIPGQMYEQYF. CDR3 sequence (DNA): TGTGCCAGCGACATACCGGGACAGATGTACGAGCAGTACTTC.

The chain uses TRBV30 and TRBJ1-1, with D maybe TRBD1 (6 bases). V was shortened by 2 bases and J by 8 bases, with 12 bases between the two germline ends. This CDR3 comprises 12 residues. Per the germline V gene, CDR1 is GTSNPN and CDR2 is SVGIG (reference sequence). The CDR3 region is CAWSTGQVEAFF. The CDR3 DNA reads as TGTGCCTGGAGTACGGGACAAGTGGAAGCTTTCTTT. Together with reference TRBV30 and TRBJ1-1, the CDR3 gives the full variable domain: SQTIHQWPATLVQPVGSPLSLECTVEGTSNPNLYWYRQAAGRGLQLLFYSVGIGQISSEVPQNLSASRPQDRQFILSSKKLLLSDSGFYLCAWSTGQVEAFFGQGTRLTVV.

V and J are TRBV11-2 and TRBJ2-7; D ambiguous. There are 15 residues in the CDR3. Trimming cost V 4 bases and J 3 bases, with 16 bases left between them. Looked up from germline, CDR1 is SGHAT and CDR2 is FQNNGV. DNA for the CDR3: TGTGCCAGCAGCTCTATAACCGGGTCCAACTACGAGCAGTACTTC. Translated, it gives CASSSITGSNYEQYF.

Here the CDR3 DNA reads TGTGCCAGCAGCCTATCGACAGTTAATGAGCAGTTCTTC. Protein sequence: CASSLSTVNEQFF. The chain carries TRBV7-9 and TRBJ2-1; perhaps TRBD1 as D (5 bases). Germline V gene data show CDR1 as SEHNR and CDR2 as FQNEAQ (reference sequence). Trimming removed 5 bases at V and 7 bases at J, with 12 bases between. The length of the CDR3 is 13 residues.

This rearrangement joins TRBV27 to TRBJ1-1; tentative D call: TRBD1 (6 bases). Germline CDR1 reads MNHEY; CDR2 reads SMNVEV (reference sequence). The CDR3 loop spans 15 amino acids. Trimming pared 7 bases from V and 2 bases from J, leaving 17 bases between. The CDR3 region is CASKEKQGVNTEAFF. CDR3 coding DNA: TGTGCCAGCAAGGAAAAACAGGGCGTAAACACTGAAGCTTTCTTT.

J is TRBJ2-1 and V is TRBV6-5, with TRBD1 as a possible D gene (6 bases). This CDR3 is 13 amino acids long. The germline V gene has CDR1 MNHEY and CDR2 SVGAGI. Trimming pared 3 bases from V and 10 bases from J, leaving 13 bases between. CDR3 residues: CASSYGTSYEQFF. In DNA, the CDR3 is TGTGCCAGCAGTTATGGGACATCCTACGAGCAGTTCTTC.